This T cell receptor (beta chain) came from a study of T-cell reconstitution after alpha-beta-depleted transplantation in children. This clonotype was picked up many times. Its cognate antigen is unknown. General observations from the study: Expanded clones from the graft, numbering several hundred, reportedly supplied alpha-beta T cells about two months after transplant. At day 60, the high TCRbeta diversity found in some patients originated from recipient T cells and thymic progenitors that had survived. T cells produced anew were the main source of T-cell counts and diversity one year after transplant.

CDR3 length: 17 amino acids. The J segment lost 0 bases and the V segment lost 3 bases, leaving 8 bases of the junction unmatched. During its preparation, the TCRbeta library received unique molecular identifiers. TCRdb redid the calling of the PCR reads with MiXCR, one entry per CDR3 protein. The sample lists about 300,000 distinct CDR3 sequences; roughly 7.8% were seen once. The genes are TRBV12-3 or TRBV12-4 and TRBJ1-3; TRBD1 aligns across 7 bases. The specimen was peripheral blood, collected 360 days after TCRalphabeta/CD19-depleted stem cell transplant. This clonotype originated in a female patient between 2 and 15 years old who had a stem cell transplant for Fanconi anemia, so the T cells may come from the graft donor. DNA of the CDR3: TGTGCCAGCAGTTTGTGGGCAGGGGGATACTCTGGAAACACCATATATTTT. Translated: CASSLWAGGYSGNTIYF.